Presented here are 27 T cell receptor beta chains from one specimen sequenced in a study of kidney transplant recipient with SARS-CoV-2 infection. TCRdb itself ran the reads through MiXCR, one entry per CDR3 protein. This table holds under 250,000 distinct CDR3 sequences, about 30% found once. Sequencing was performed on a blood sample, taken at baseline and between days 110 and 120 from a kidney transplant recipient. Receptors originate from a male patient aged 25-45 years who had COVID-19 and was a kidney transplant recipient. Some T cells may arise from the graft donor.

The J gene is TRBJ1-1, the V gene TRBV14, with no clear D. The V end was cut by 1 base, the J end by 3 bases, with 6 bases between. This CDR3 spans 13 amino acids. The germline V gene encodes CDR1 SGHDN and CDR2 FVKESK. CDR3 nucleotides: TGTGCCAGCAGCCAAGGGTCCTACACTGAAGCTTTCTTT. It codes for CASSQGSYTEAFF.

This clonotype was picked up many times. Here the CDR3 reads CASSRDRGSYIQYF. The CDR3 bases are TGTGCCAGCAGCCGGGACAGGGGGTCCTACATTCAGTACTTC. This chain connects TRBV12-3 or TRBV12-4 to TRBJ2-4; 11 bases fit TRBD1. The V gene end was trimmed by 6 bases and the J gene end by 8 bases; junction bases not matched to a gene: 6. The CDR3 length is 14 residues.

This clonotype appeared many times. CDR3 amino acids: CASSSWRGKSYEQYV. The CDR3, as DNA: TGTGCCAGCAGTTCTTGGCGGGGGAAGTCCTACGAGCAGTACGTC. The chain is built from TRBV27 and TRBJ2-7; 7 bases agree with TRBD2. This CDR3 has 15 residues. The J segment lost 1 base and the V segment lost 4 bases, leaving 7 bases of the junction unmatched. Germline-derived CDR1 and CDR2 are MNHEY and SMNVEV (reference sequence).

The genes are TRBV2 and TRBJ2-5; 9 nucleotides align to TRBD2. From germline, CDR1 is SNHLY and CDR2 FYNNEI. CDR3 size: 15 residues. Trimming took 4 bases from V and 5 from J; bases not matched to a gene: 8. The CDR3 is CASSVGREGLETQYF. In DNA form, the CDR3 reads TGTGCCAGCAGTGTTGGGCGGGAGGGCCTTGAGACCCAGTACTTC.

This clonotype was counted only a few times. The V gene is TRBV6-5, the J gene TRBJ2-7, with a possible D match to TRBD2 (7 bases). The length of the CDR3 is 16 residues. The germline CDR1 and CDR2 sequences are MNHEY and SVGAGI. Trimming stripped 8 bases from V and 6 bases from J, with 26 bases between. CDR3 sequence: CASRVGASGERGEQYF. CDR3 coding DNA: TGTGCCAGCCGAGTGGGGGCTAGCGGTGAGAGGGGCGAGCAGTACTTC.

This clonotype has ten or more counts. The chain links TRBV11-2 to TRBJ1-1, with D perhaps matching TRBD1 (6 bases). Trimming took 8 bases from V and 8 from J, leaving 18 bases between them. The CDR3 sequence is 13 residues long. Germline V CDR1 and CDR2: SGHAT, FQNNGV. The CDR3: CASGYLAGTEAFF. As DNA, the CDR3 is TGTGCCAGCGGTTATTTGGCTGGGACAGAAGCTTTCTTT.

This clonotype was seen at least ten times. The V and J genes are TRBV15 and TRBJ1-2; D gene uncertain. Germline V gives CDR1 LNHNV, CDR2 YYDKDF (reference sequence). Between the trimmed V and J ends, which lost 5 bases and 4 bases, there was a span of 23 bases. This CDR3 has 17 residues. The CDR3 protein is CATSQVVRCGKTYGYTF. The CDR3, as DNA: TGTGCCACCAGCCAGGTAGTAAGGTGTGGAAAGACCTATGGCTACACCTTC.

This clonotype showed up many times. The chain uses TRBV9 and TRBJ1-2; 9 bases match TRBD1. This CDR3 contains 20 residues. The germline V gene has CDR1 SGDLS and CDR2 YYNGEE. J lost 4 bases, V lost 0 bases, and 19 bases had no gene match. The CDR3 DNA is TGTGCCAGCAGCGTAGAGGGGGGGATGGGGACAGGGTCCGAAACCTATGGCTACACCTTC. Its translation: CASSVEGGMGTGSETYGYTF.

On this clonotype itself: A read error is possible here, since a much larger clone lies one base away. The rearrangement links TRBV20-1 to TRBJ1-2, with a possible D match to TRBD1 (5 bases). The CDR3 has 12 residues. Germline V lookup: CDR1 DFQATT, CDR2 SNEGSKA (reference sequence). V was trimmed by 6 bases and J by 4 bases, leaving 12 bases between them. This CDR3 reads CSATETVYGYTF. CDR3 in DNA: TGCAGTGCCACCGAGACAGTCTATGGCTACACCTTC.

This clonotype has ten or more counts. J is TRBJ1-1 and V is TRBV7-9; D is unresolved. The length of the CDR3 is 13 residues. Germline values: CDR1 SEHNR, CDR2 FQNEAQ (reference sequence). V gave up 6 bases and J gave up 0 bases, with 8 bases separating them. CDR3 bases: TGTGCCAGCAGTGAATTTATGAACACTGAAGCTTTCTTT. Its translation is CASSEFMNTEAFF.

This clonotype was observed many times. V usage is TRBV12-3 or TRBV12-4 and J usage is TRBJ1-3; no clear D gene. The V and J ends lost 5 bases and 0 bases respectively, with 11 bases between them. This CDR3 region has 15 residues. Here the CDR3 DNA reads TGTGCCAGCAGTGCGGACGGGGACTCTGGAAACACCATATATTTT. Encoded protein: CASSADGDSGNTIYF.

The gene calls are TRBV18 and TRBJ1-1; perhaps TRBD1 as D (5 bases). Trimming pared 10 bases from V and 1 base from J, leaving 16 bases between. Germline loops: CDR1 KGHSH, CDR2 LQKENI. The CDR3 loop spans 14 amino acids. The CDR3 is CANLPTQGNTEAFF. CDR3 coding DNA: TGTGCCAACTTACCAACGCAGGGGAACACTGAAGCTTTCTTT. Full variable domain (missing parts from reference TRBV18 and TRBJ1-1): NAGVMQNPRHLVRRRGQEARLRCSPMKGHSHVYWYRQLPEEGLKFMVYLQKENIIDESGMPKERFSAEFPKEGPSILRIQQVVRGDSAAYFCANLPTQGNTEAFFGQGTRLTVV.

At least ten counts were recorded for this clonotype. This chain uses TRBV5-1 with TRBJ2-7; D may correspond to TRBD1 or TRBD2 (5 bases each). V was clipped by 6 bases and J by 4 bases, with 14 bases between them. This CDR3 region has 13 residues. Germline CDR1 SGHRS, CDR2 YFSETQ. CDR3 in DNA: TGCGCCAGCACGGGGACGGAAGGGTACGAGCAGTACTTC. Protein sequence: CASTGTEGYEQYF.

About this clonotype: With a much larger clone just one base away, this may be a read error. The chain joins TRBV2 to TRBJ1-1, with D maybe TRBD1 (5 bases). V dropped 8 bases and J dropped 3 bases, with 16 bases sitting between them. Germline CDR1 and CDR2: SNHLY and FYNNEI. This CDR3 comprises 14 residues. CDR3 in amino acids: CASGPDAGDTEAFF. As DNA, the CDR3 is TGTGCCAGCGGTCCGGACGCGGGGGACACTGAAGCTTTCTTT.

This clonotype has ten or more counts. The chain employs TRBV6-5 and TRBJ1-2; D ambiguous. This CDR3 spans 17 amino acids. Trimming took off 4 bases at V and 4 bases at J, with 22 bases between the two ends. Germline CDR1 is MNHEY and CDR2 is SVGAGI. CDR3 loop: CASSSSAECRKTYGYTF. CDR3 DNA sequence: TGTGCCAGCAGTTCGTCCGCGGAATGTAGAAAGACCTATGGCTACACCTTC.

J is TRBJ2-6 and V is TRBV19, with a possible D match to TRBD1 (5 bases). Germline-derived CDR1 and CDR2 are LNHDA and SQIVND (reference sequence). V dropped 5 bases and J dropped 0 bases, with 23 bases sitting between them. The CDR3 runs 20 residues. The CDR3 loop reads CASSLIGQSSSSSGANVLTF. The CDR3 DNA sequence: TGTGCCAGTAGTTTAATAGGACAAAGTTCTTCGAGCTCTGGGGCCAACGTCCTGACTTTC.

This clonotype was counted ten times or more. This chain joins TRBV7-3 and TRBJ2-3; D is ambiguous. CDR1 is SGHTA, CDR2 FQGTGA, per germline. This CDR3 contains 12 residues. Trimming pared 0 bases from V and 6 bases from J, leaving 4 bases between. As DNA, the CDR3 is TGTGCCAGCAGCTTAACAGGGGATACGCAGTATTTT. It is translated as CASSLTGDTQYF.

In its sample, this clonotype was seen many times. V usage is TRBV6-5 and J usage is TRBJ2-7, with 7 bases fitting TRBD1. Per the germline V gene, CDR1 is MNHEY and CDR2 is SVGAGI. V lost 5 bases and J lost 3; bases outside the gene matches: 7. The CDR3 spans 14 residues. The CDR3 DNA reads as TGTGCCAGCAGTCCGGGACAGCGCTACTACGAGCAGTACTTC. Translation: CASSPGQRYYEQYF.

This clonotype was seen a few times. This chain links TRBV5-4 with TRBJ2-1; possibly TRBD2 for D (7 bases). The V gene lost 0 bases and the J gene lost 8 bases, with 18 bases spanning the gap. Germline CDR1 is SGHNT and CDR2 is YYREEE (reference sequence). CDR3 length: 16 residues. In DNA, the CDR3 is TGTGCCAGCAGCTTGGATGGGAGGGGGAGGGGGGATGAGCAGTTCTTC. Protein: CASSLDGRGRGDEQFF.

This clonotype was seen repeatedly, ten times or more. The V and J genes are TRBV11-1 and TRBJ1-2; perhaps TRBD1 as D (5 bases). V was pared by 9 bases and J by 2 bases, with 13 bases between. CDR1 SGHAT and CDR2 FQDESV come from the germline V gene (reference sequence). The CDR3 has 13 amino acids. In DNA, the CDR3 is TGTGCCAGTCACCCTCGGGGGAACTATGGCTACACCTTC. The encoded protein is CASHPRGNYGYTF.

A remark on this clonotype: A much larger clone lies a single base off, so this may be a read error. V and J are TRBV7-2 and TRBJ1-2; TRBD1 agrees at 11 bases. The DNA end is a closer match to TRBJ2-7, so the J assignment may be wrong. The germline V gene encodes CDR1 SGHTA and CDR2 FQGNSA. CDR3 length equals 19 residues. The CDR3 bases are TGTGCCAGCAGCTTAGCGCCGCGGGACAGGGGGGGATCTTTCTACGAGCAGTACTTC. It translates to CASSLAPRDRGGSFYEQYF.

Note on this clonotype: Since a much larger clone is just one base distant, this may be a read error. The chain has TRBV5-1 and TRBJ1-1; TRBD1 agrees at 8 bases. Germline V gene lookup returns CDR1 SGHRS and CDR2 YFSETQ. The CDR3 length is 16 residues. Trimming removed 0 bases from V and 4 bases from J; junction bases left unmatched: 8. CDR3 nucleotide sequence: TGCGCCAGCAGCTTGGCCGTGGACAGGGACGCCACTGAAGCTTTCTTT. As protein: CASSLAVDRDATEAFF.

Of note for this clonotype: One end of the junction fails to match germline, which may point to a read error. V usage is TRBV4-2 and J usage is TRBJ1-5; TRBD1 might be the D (6 bases). Germline CDR1 is LGHNA and CDR2 is YNFKEQ. This CDR3 region has 16 residues. Here the CDR3 DNA reads TGTACCAGCAGCCAGACACCGGGACAAAGCAATCAGCCCCAGCATTTT. Translation gives CTSSQTPGQSNQPQHF.

The gene calls are TRBV5-8 and TRBJ1-2, with D hard to call. V lost 7 bases and J lost 4, with 23 bases in between. This CDR3 is 16 amino acids long. The germline gives CDR1 SGHTS, CDR2 YDEGEE. The DNA of the CDR3 is TGTGCCAGCCCTGGCTTTCATCCACGAAAGACCTATGGCTACACCTTC. Its translation: CASPGFHPRKTYGYTF.

This clonotype occurred many times. The rearrangement joins TRBV3-1 to TRBJ1-2; no definite D call. Germline values: CDR1 LGHDT, CDR2 YNNKEL (reference sequence). Trimming cost V 1 base and J 8 bases, with 11 bases left between them. This CDR3 contains 13 residues. The CDR3 loop reads CASSQASGGGYTF. CDR3 coding DNA: TGTGCCAGCAGCCAAGCAAGCGGTGGCGGCTACACCTTC.

For this clonotype: This may be a read error: a much more frequent sequence differs by one nucleotide. V gene TRBV28 combines with J gene TRBJ1-5; D remains ambiguous. This CDR3 has 12 amino acids. Germline V CDR1 and CDR2: MDHEN, SYDVKM. Here the CDR3 reads CVSPDSNQPQHF. The CDR3 DNA reads TGTGTCAGCCCGGATAGCAATCAGCCCCAGCATTTT.

A note on this clonotype: It may be a read error: a sequence one base away is much more abundant. No conserved phenylalanine or tryptophan is present at the end of the CDR3, so a read error is the likely explanation. The limits of the CDR3 on the DNA are not certain, so only TCRdb's listed CDR3 is given. V usage is TRBV21-1 and J usage is TRBJ2-3. TRBV21-1 is deemed a pseudogene. The CDR3 spans 17 residues, counting both ends. This CDR3 reads CASSTNIATVMQDTQYS.